This T cell receptor (beta chain) emerged from a study of beta chain features in type 1 diabetes. Study-level points and caveats: Small HLA sub-analyses could not settle whether HLA shapes TCRB rearrangement. TCRB CDR3s from Type 1 diabetes patients were moderately but significantly shorter in all four CD4+ subsets.

The sequenced template was cDNA made from the entire isolated RNA. Measured with immunoSEQ multiplex PCR; TCRdb has only the in-frame clones, and not every one. Counted here are about 350,000 clones, around 19% occurring once; the ten biggest clones make up about 0.044%. This clone has just a few counts. What it binds is unknown. Germline lookup yields CDR1 GTSNPN and CDR2 SVGIG (reference sequence). The V and J ends lost 2 bases and 6 bases, in that order; junction bases with no gene match: 6. CDR3 length: 14 amino acids. This chain links TRBV30 with TRBJ1-5; the match to TRBD1 covers 8 bases. The sequence was collected from a young woman in good health. Sample: naive CD4+ T cells from blood. The CDR3 bases are TGTGCCTGGAGTCCGGGACAGGCTGTTCAGCCCCAGCATTTT. This sequence encodes CAWSPGQAVQPQHF.